These 13 T cell receptor beta chains were sequenced from one sample in a study of blood T cell repertoires in COVID-19. Only in-frame clones appear in the TCRdb table, and some are missing; sequencing was by immunoSEQ multiplex PCR. Here the sample spans approximately 400,000 clones, around 89% being singletons. Sequencing input: peripheral blood. These receptors were obtained from a man aged 40-49 years with acute or convalescent COVID-19.

The chain joins TRBV28 to TRBJ2-2; 11 bases match TRBD2. The CDR3 runs 18 residues. J was trimmed by 0 bases and V by 3 bases; bases with no gene match: 6. Germline CDR1 is MDHEN and CDR2 is SYDVKM. The CDR3 reads CASSFVTSGIPNTGELFF. The CDR3 nucleotides are TGTGCCAGCAGTTTTGTGACTAGCGGGATACCGAACACCGGGGAGCTGTTTTTT.

This chain connects TRBV7-9 to TRBJ1-2; D is possibly TRBD1 (5 bases). The V and J ends lost 4 bases and 2 bases respectively, with 11 bases between them. CDR1 is SEHNR and CDR2 is FQNEAQ in the germline V gene (reference sequence). The CDR3 consists of 14 residues. The CDR3 loop reads CASSSTVINYGYTF. The DNA for the CDR3 is TGTGCCAGCAGCTCGACAGTTATAAACTATGGCTACACCTTC.

This clone was picked up one time. A much larger clone differs from this one at a single base, so this may be a read error. This chain links TRBV6-5 with TRBJ2-2; 7 bases are shared with TRBD1. CDR1 and CDR2 (germline): MNHEY, SVGAGI. Trimming cost V 6 bases and J 0 bases; bases outside gene matches: 4. The CDR3 contains 15 residues. The CDR3 reads CASSLGTANTGELFF. In DNA, the CDR3 is TGTGCCAGCAGCCTCGGGACAGCGAACACCGGGGAGCTGTTTTTT.

The chain has TRBV4-1 and TRBJ1-2; 7 bases are shared with TRBD1. Germline trimming cut 4 bases from V and 0 bases from J; bases unmatched to any gene: 8. CDR3 length: 16 residues. Per the germline V gene, CDR1 is MGHRA and CDR2 is YSYEKL. The CDR3: CASSPTPGTANYGYTF. CDR3 bases: TGCGCCAGCAGCCCCACCCCCGGGACAGCTAACTATGGCTACACCTTC.

This clone has a single count. The rearrangement uses TRBV15 and TRBJ2-7, with D possibly TRBD2 on 6 matching bases. Germline lookup yields CDR1 LNHNV and CDR2 YYDKDF (reference sequence). With 3 bases removed from V and 4 bases from J, the gap between germline ends came to 19 bases. The CDR3 runs to 16 residues. The DNA for the CDR3 is TGTGCCACCAGCAGCCCGCCGGCCGGGACTTTGTACGAGCAGTACTTC. Translating it yields CATSSPPAGTLYEQYF.

This sequence joins TRBV4-3 and TRBJ1-2, with 8 bases that match TRBD1. CDR3 length: 16 amino acids. Germline V gene lookup returns CDR1 LGHNA and CDR2 YSLEER. The V gene end was trimmed by 0 bases and the J gene end by 7 bases; junction bases not matched to a gene: 10. The CDR3 protein is CASSQEAGQGVSGYTF. The DNA of the CDR3 is TGCGCCAGCAGCCAAGAGGCTGGACAGGGAGTGAGTGGCTACACCTTC.

The chain combines TRBV27 with TRBJ1-3; 7 bases match TRBD1. The CDR3 is made up of 15 amino acids. The germline gives CDR1 MNHEY, CDR2 SMNVEV (reference sequence). The trim removed 6 bases at V and 0 bases at J, leaving 5 bases unmatched. CDR3 DNA sequence: TGTGCCAGCAGCGCCAGGGGGAGCTCTGGAAACACCATATATTTT. Protein: CASSARGSSGNTIYF.

The gene calls are TRBV30 and TRBJ2-1, with TRBD2 identical over 7 bases. CDR3 length: 14 residues. V gave up 5 bases and J gave up 6 bases; unmatched junction bases: 10. Per germline, CDR1 GTSNPN and CDR2 SVGIG (reference sequence). CDR3 DNA: TGTGCCTGGGGGGGAGGGAGCTTGGTCAATGAGCAGTTCTTC. It encodes CAWGGGSLVNEQFF.

J is TRBJ2-1 and V is TRBV30; D perhaps matches TRBD2 (6 bases). The V end was cut by 5 bases, the J end by 0 bases, with 8 bases between. Germline V gene sequence: CDR1 GTSNPN, CDR2 SVGIG (reference sequence). This CDR3 comprises 13 residues. The CDR3 spells CAWRESSYNEQFF. The CDR3 DNA follows: TGTGCCTGGCGGGAGAGCTCCTACAATGAGCAGTTCTTC.

The CDR3 sequence is CASSTLRTGPYHDEQFF. CDR3 nucleotide sequence: TGTGCCAGCAGCACGTTACGGACAGGGCCCTACCACGATGAGCAGTTCTTC. The chain couples TRBV7-3 to TRBJ2-1, with 8 bases aligning to TRBD1. The V segment lost 5 bases and the J segment 8 bases; nucleotides outside the gene matches: 17. This CDR3 is built from 17 residues. Germline-derived CDR1 and CDR2 are SGHTA and FQGTGA. The full variable domain, in which reference TRBV7-3 and TRBJ2-1 provide the parts outside the CDR3, is GAGVSQTPSNKVTEKGKYVELRCDPISGHTALYWYRQSLGQGPEFLIYFQGTGAADDSGLPNDRFFAVRPEGSVSTLKIQRTERGDSAVYLCASSTLRTGPYHDEQFFGPGTRLTVL.

This rearrangement joins TRBV2 to TRBJ2-3; 14 bases map to TRBD2. Germline assignment: CDR1 SNHLY and CDR2 FYNNEI. This CDR3 region has 18 residues. V lost 5 bases and J lost 0; bases outside the gene matches: 7. CDR3 in amino acids: CASSSGTSGSYSTDTQYF. Here the CDR3 DNA reads TGTGCCAGCAGTTCCGGGACTAGCGGGAGTTATAGCACAGATACGCAGTATTTT.

This chain joins TRBV29-1 and TRBJ1-5; tentative D call: TRBD1 (5 bases). The ends were cut back, 7 bases at V and 1 base at J, with 8 bases in the middle. This CDR3 has 12 residues. Germline lookup yields CDR1 SQVTM and CDR2 ANQGSEA. Here the CDR3 reads CSARQSNQPQHF. CDR3 DNA sequence: TGCAGCGCTCGACAGAGCAATCAGCCCCAGCATTTT.

This chain links TRBV9 with TRBJ2-7; D not certain. Germline V gene data show CDR1 as SGDLS and CDR2 as YYNGEE. The V end was cut by 4 bases, the J end by 3 bases, with 5 bases between. The CDR3 runs to 11 residues. The CDR3 DNA is TGTGCCAGCAGCACCGGCTACGAGCAGTACTTC. This encodes CASSTGYEQYF.